This T cell receptor (beta chain) was profiled in a study of beta chain features in type 1 diabetes. Study results and caveats: In all four CD4+ subsets, TCRB CDR3 length was significantly, moderately reduced in type 1 diabetes.

The table lists this clone with a few counts. What it recognizes is unknown. cDNA synthesis used the whole RNA isolate, giving expressed TCRB sequences. Clones were read by immunoSEQ multiplex PCR, and TCRdb kept only the in-frame ones, dropping some. The sample consists of hundreds of thousands of clones, around 9.9% of them appearing once. Around 0.12 L of blood, on average, came from one heparinised draw per donor. With V trimmed by 4 bases and J by 2 bases, 5 bases remained unmatched. CDR1 is SGHRS, CDR2 YFSETQ, per germline. This CDR3 is 14 amino acids long. Sequencing was done on a sample of naive CD4+ T cells from blood. The origin of this receptor is a man aged 25 to 40 with type 1 diabetes. J is TRBJ2-5 and V is TRBV5-1, with 7 bases lining up with TRBD1. The CDR3, as DNA: TGCGCCAGCAGCCCACAGGGGCCTCAAGAGACCCAGTACTTC. Translated: CASSPQGPQETQYF.